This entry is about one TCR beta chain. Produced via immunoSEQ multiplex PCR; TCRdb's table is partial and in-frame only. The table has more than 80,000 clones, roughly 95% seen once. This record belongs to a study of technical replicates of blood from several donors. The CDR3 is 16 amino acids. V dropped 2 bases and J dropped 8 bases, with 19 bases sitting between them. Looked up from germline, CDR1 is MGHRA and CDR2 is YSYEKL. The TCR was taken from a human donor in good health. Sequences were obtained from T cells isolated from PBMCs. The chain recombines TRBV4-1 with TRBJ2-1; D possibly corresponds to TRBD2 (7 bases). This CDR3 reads CASSQYRRGASDEQFF. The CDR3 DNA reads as TGCGCCAGCAGCCAATATCGTCGGGGGGCATCCGATGAGCAGTTCTTC.